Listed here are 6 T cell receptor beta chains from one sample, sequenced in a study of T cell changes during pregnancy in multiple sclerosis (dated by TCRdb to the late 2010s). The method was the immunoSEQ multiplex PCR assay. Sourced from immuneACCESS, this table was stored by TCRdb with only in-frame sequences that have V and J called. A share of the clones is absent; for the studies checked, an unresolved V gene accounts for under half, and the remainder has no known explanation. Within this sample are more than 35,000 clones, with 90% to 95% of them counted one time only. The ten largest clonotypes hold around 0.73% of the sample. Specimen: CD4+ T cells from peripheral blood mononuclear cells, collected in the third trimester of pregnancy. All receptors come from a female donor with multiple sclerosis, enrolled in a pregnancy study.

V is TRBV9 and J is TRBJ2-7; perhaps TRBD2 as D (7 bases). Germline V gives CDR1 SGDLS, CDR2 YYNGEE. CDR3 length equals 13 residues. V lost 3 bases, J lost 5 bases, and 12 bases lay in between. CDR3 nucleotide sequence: TGTGCCAGCAGCGGGGGGGGCCGGCACGAGCAGTACTTC. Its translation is CASSGGGRHEQYF.

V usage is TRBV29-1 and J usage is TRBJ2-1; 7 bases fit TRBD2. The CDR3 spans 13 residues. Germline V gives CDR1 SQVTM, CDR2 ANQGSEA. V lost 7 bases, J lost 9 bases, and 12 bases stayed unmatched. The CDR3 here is CSAVSGPGGEQFF. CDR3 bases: TGCAGCGCCGTTAGCGGCCCGGGAGGTGAGCAGTTCTTC.

CDR3 nucleotide sequence: TGTGCCAGCAGCTCTAGCGGGAGGAGGGAGACCCAGTACTTC. Translation: CASSSSGRRETQYF. This chain uses TRBV7-7 with TRBJ2-5, with 11 positions matching TRBD2. From germline, CDR1 is SSHAT and CDR2 FNYEAQ (reference sequence). J gave up 5 bases and V 4 bases, and 3 bases lay outside the gene matches. This CDR3 comprises 14 residues.

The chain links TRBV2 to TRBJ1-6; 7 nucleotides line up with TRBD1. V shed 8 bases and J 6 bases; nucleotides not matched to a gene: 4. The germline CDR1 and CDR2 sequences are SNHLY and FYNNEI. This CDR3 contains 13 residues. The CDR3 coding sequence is TGTGCCAGCGGGACAGCGATTAATTCACCCCTCCACTTT. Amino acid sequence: CASGTAINSPLHF.

CDR3: CASSRTVNTEAFF. CDR3 sequence (DNA): TGCGCCAGCAGCAGGACAGTGAACACTGAAGCTTTCTTT. This chain joins TRBV10-1 and TRBJ1-1; the D gene is possibly TRBD1 (6 bases). Germline V lookup: CDR1 WNHNN, CDR2 SYGVQD (reference sequence). The V and J ends lost 6 bases and 0 bases respectively, with 8 bases between them. The CDR3 runs to 13 residues.

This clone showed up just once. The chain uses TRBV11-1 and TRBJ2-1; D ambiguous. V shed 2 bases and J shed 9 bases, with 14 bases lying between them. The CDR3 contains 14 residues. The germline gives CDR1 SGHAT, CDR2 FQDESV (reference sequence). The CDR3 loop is CASSLNLVSGEQFF. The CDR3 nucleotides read TGTGCCAGCAGCTTAAATTTGGTCTCCGGTGAGCAGTTCTTC.